This T cell receptor (beta chain) was sequenced during a study of identical twins listed by TCRdb under 2016. With respect to the entire study: TCR alpha and beta repertoires from monozygotic twins, unrelated adults of various ages and cord blood were deep-sequenced to test whether fetal clonotypes persist. To rule out contamination, the twin experiments were replicated at different times with different library preparation protocols. What the study reported, not specific to this receptor: In monozygotic twins, out-of-frame TCR alpha sharing was systematically underestimated by recombination models, although the models agreed with sharing between unrelated individuals. The excess sharing between twins in beta out-of-frame sequences was weaker because fewer shared sequences reduced the signal-to-noise ratio. Compared with coincidental sharing between unrelated individuals, an excess of low generation-probability sequences was observed among out-of-frame TCR alpha sequences shared between twins. Zero-insertion analyses could be partly confounded by invariant T cells such as MAIT and iNKT, though diverse VJ usage argued against such confounding for most clonotypes. Conclusions relied on cross-sectional statistical analysis, since the same donors could not be followed over many years. Abundant cord blood beta clonotypes carried fewer insertions; young adult naive repertoires showed a weaker similar trend, while memory repertoires showed none.

Every donor was a healthy Caucasian. The twin cohort consisted of three pairs of female monozygotic twins, all aged roughly 18 to 29 years. Miltenyi CD45RO+ enrichment and human naive T-cell isolation kits were used to isolate memory (CD45RO+) and naive T cells from PBMC. This clonotype was detected only once. It lacks a known antigen. Per-nucleotide qualities are absent, and no much larger clonotype sits a single base away. Evidence from a single read is weak. V gives up 7 bases and J gives up 5 bases, and the segment between their germline ends measures 14 bases. CDR1 and CDR2, per the germline V gene, are SNHLY and FYNNEI. The CDR3 has 14 amino acids, counting the end cysteine and phenylalanine. The read is trimmed to its CDR3 DNA, 42 bases read in frame from base 1. The library was generated by 5' RACE. The reads were generated on an Illumina HiSeq 2000. Template switching introduced a universal primer binding site; the final cDNA contained a unique molecular identifier, enabling accurate counting of TCR cDNA molecules. Specific primers in the conserved constant-segment region were used to synthesize first-strand cDNA for the TCR alpha and beta chains. To control for contamination, every cDNA library carried two barcodes: a SMART-Mk sample barcode plus Illumina barcodes. TruSeq adapter sequences, together with Illumina sample barcodes, were added in two successive PCR steps. Sequencing of the TCR alpha and beta cDNA libraries was done on the Illumina HiSeq platform using custom primers. Concerning the study's data processing: Raw reads were processed with MiGEC to extract unique molecular identifiers, and MiXCR was used to determine CDR3 positions. For each individual, recombination models were inferred using an EM algorithm with the repgenHMM and IGoR tools. Shared clonotype analysis was performed with the tcR package in R, normalizing sharing by the product of cloneset sizes. To study raw recombination without the effects of thymic and clonal selection, out-of-frame nonproductive sequences were analyzed. The public reads were reanalyzed by TCRdb: fastp trimming at Q25, MiXCR alignment, in-frame beta chains only. Entries are consolidated by CDR3 protein sequence, retaining the most common genes and DNA. What appears here as the V and J calls and clone size reflects TCRdb's work, not the paper's. For this sample there are a few hundred thousand distinct CDR3 sequences; roughly an eighth appear just once. Together, the top ten hold under 4.5% of the sample.

The same specimen was also included in a second study, on yellow fever vaccine responses in identical twins. The second study, in turn, reports: According to the authors, in identical twins the way T cells responded to vaccination appeared partly convergent and partly personalized. The study precisely tracked vaccine-responding T cell clones in identical twins.

The material sequenced was memory (CD45RO+) T cells sorted from blood. This sample's cell subset or site label indicates: CD45RO+ enriched T cells. The sequence came from a woman under 30 in good health. The sequence joins TRBV2 to TRBJ2-2; the D region may be TRBD1 or TRBD2, each matching 5 bases equally. The CDR3 protein is CASTGRRATGELFF. DNA sequence: TGTGCCAGCACGGGACGGCGAGCAACCGGGGAGCTGTTTTTT.